Included here is one T cell receptor beta chain sequence, with context. Sequenced by immunoSEQ multiplex PCR; TCRdb stores in-frame clones only, minus some. This sample has 75,000 to 95,000 clones, with about 92% found just once. CDR1 is LNHDA, CDR2 SQIVND, per germline (reference sequence). The CDR3 is made up of 15 amino acids. V dropped 7 bases and J dropped 1; count of bases not matched to a gene: 9. The entry originates in a study of T cell changes during pregnancy in multiple sclerosis. This rearrangement joins TRBV19 to TRBJ1-1, with 7 bases lining up with TRBD1. The source was peripheral blood, collected in the second trimester of pregnancy. This TCR derives from a female donor with multiple sclerosis, enrolled in a pregnancy study. This CDR3 is CASIGQEGRNTEAFF. Written as DNA, the CDR3 is TGTGCCAGTATCGGACAGGAAGGGAGGAACACTGAAGCTTTCTTT.